A selection of T cell receptor beta chains follows, all from one sample in a study of cytomegalovirus exposure and HLA in healthy donors. The assay was immunoSEQ multiplex PCR, and TCRdb's table has in-frame clones only and misses some. The sample consists of approximately 80,000 clones, around 68% of them appearing once. Specimen: PBMCs. The receptors were sampled from a woman in her thirties or forties in good health and CMV-seropositive. CDR3s include the opening cysteine and the closing phenylalanine or tryptophan. The D gene is left open where the match is weak. Only part of the rows carry a size: once, few, many, or a class if the clone is expanded.

TRBJ2-3 | NA | TRBD1 | TRBV28 | CATTTGNPWQGDTDTQYF | TGTGCCACCACCACCGGGAATCCGTGGCAGGGGGACACAGATACGCAGTATTTT
TRBJ2-7 | NA | TRBD1 | TRBV28 | CASRDRQGVYEQYF | TGTGCCAGCAGAGACAGACAGGGGGTCTACGAGCAGTACTTC
TRBJ1-4 | NA | NA | TRBV9 | CASSTEGSTNEKLFF | TGTGCCAGCAGCACGGAGGGGTCAACTAATGAAAAACTGTTTTTT
TRBJ1-3 | NA | TRBD1 | TRBV5-1 | CASSGGTVWGNTIYF | TGCGCCAGCAGCGGAGGGACAGTTTGGGGAAACACCATATATTTT
TRBJ2-7 | once | NA | TRBV29-1 | CSAKLLDPYEQYF | TGCAGCGCTAAACTTCTAGACCCCTACGAGCAGTACTTC
TRBJ2-7 | NA | TRBD1 | TRBV6-5 | CASSQGQGYYEQYF | TGTGCCAGCAGCCAAGGACAGGGTTACTACGAGCAGTACTTC
TRBJ2-7 | NA | NA | TRBV7-2 | CASSLPAGATAEQYF | TGTGCCAGCAGCTTACCGGCGGGGGCCACGGCCGAGCAGTACTTC
TRBJ1-3 | NA | NA | TRBV6-1 | CASTASRDTIYF | TGTGCCAGCACCGCCTCGAGGGACACCATATATTTT
TRBJ2-5 | NA | NA | TRBV15 | CATSRDQGPQETQYF | TGTGCCACCAGCAGAGACCAGGGCCCCCAAGAGACCCAGTACTTC
TRBJ2-7 | few | TRBD2 | TRBV30 | CAWKPGLANEQYF | TGTGCCTGGAAGCCCGGACTAGCGAACGAGCAGTACTTC
TRBJ1-2 | NA | TRBD1 | TRBV6-5 | CASSSRDRGGKNGYTF | TGTGCCAGCAGTTCGAGGGACAGGGGGGGAAAAAATGGCTACACCTTC
TRBJ1-4 | NA | TRBD1 | TRBV7-9 | CASSQQGARDEKLFF | TGTGCCAGCAGTCAACAGGGGGCAAGGGATGAAAAACTGTTTTTT
TRBJ2-2 | few | NA | TRBV4-3 | CASSQDRSGGTGELFF | TGCGCCAGCAGCCAAGATCGATCCGGGGGCACCGGGGAGCTGTTTTTT
TRBJ2-1 | NA | NA | TRBV25-1 | CASNPGSGYEQFF | TGTGCCAGCAATCCCGGGAGTGGGTATGAGCAGTTCTTC
TRBJ2-1 | NA | NA | TRBV10-3 | CAISESTISKTGRGYNEQFF | TGTGCCATCAGTGAGTCGACTATCAGTAAAACAGGGAGAGGGTACAATGAGCAGTTCTTC